The present T cell receptor (beta chain) was sequenced within a study of blood T cell repertoires in COVID-19. For the study at large: Samples taken during acute and convalescent COVID-19 were collected in the United States, Italy and Spain.

Per the study methods: Scientists estimated how many nucleated cells there were by amplifying reference gene primers. The table came from immunoSEQ multiplex PCR; TCRdb's copy has only in-frame clones and leaves some out. The D gene and trimming were derived from the DNA, and the V and J assignments and clone size from that table. Among about 440,000 clones listed, 75% to 90% were seen once. V lost 2 bases and J lost 3, with 16 bases in between. Germline V gene lookup returns CDR1 MNHNS and CDR2 SASEGT. This CDR3 is 16 amino acids long. The chain carries TRBV6-1 and TRBJ1-2, with D perhaps TRBD1 (5 bases). This TCR derives from a woman in her twenties or thirties with acute or convalescent COVID-19. Sequenced material: peripheral blood. The CDR3 coding sequence is TGTGCCAGCAGTGAACTCGGAGGGGCGTGGGACTATGGCTACACCTTC. Encoded protein: CASSELGGAWDYGYTF.